These T cell receptor beta chains were read from a single sample in a study of cytomegalovirus exposure and HLA in healthy donors. Libraries were prepared by immunoSEQ multiplex PCR; TCRdb keeps only in-frame clonotypes and omits some of them. The sample lists approximately 140,000 clones, around 79% occurring once. Sequenced: PBMCs. The receptor source for this set is a female donor in good health and CMV-seronegative. CDR3s include the opening cysteine and the closing phenylalanine or tryptophan. Part of the rows lack a size; the others show once, few, many or a class for expanded clones.

abundance,v_gene,j_gene,CDR3aa
.,TRBV15,TRBJ2-1,CATSSRREASYNEQFF
once,TRBV5-4,TRBJ2-3,CASSLGATSPDTQYF
once,TRBV19,TRBJ2-3,CASSPTRGDTQYF
.,TRBV5-1,TRBJ2-7,CASSLTGSYEQYF
.,TRBV4-3,TRBJ2-7,CASSQDRASGSYEQYF
.,TRBV5-1,TRBJ2-5,CASSSGQAMRQETQYF
.,TRBV5-5,TRBJ2-4,CASSPTGGQDIQYF
.,TRBV29-1,TRBJ1-1,CSSEEVFNTEAFF
.,TRBV7-2,TRBJ1-5,CASSSYPSGQPQHF
.,TRBV7-9,TRBJ1-2,CASSHDSSYGYTF
.,TRBV15,TRBJ2-3,CATSGPQPFNTQYF
.,TRBV4-1,TRBJ1-3,CASSQDLSRTGNTIYF
.,TRBV7-2,TRBJ2-3,CASSPERGHTDTQYF
.,TRBV6-5,TRBJ2-3,CASSSSGQGRSDTQYF
few,TRBV5-1,TRBJ1-2,CASSSGTGGDGYTF
.,TRBV27,TRBJ2-7,CASSARDRSSYEQYF
.,TRBV7-3,TRBJ1-6,CASSLTGPGQGNSPLHF
.,TRBV6-1,TRBJ2-1,CASSGQNYNEQFF
.,TRBV28,TRBJ2-7,CASSLHYEQYF
.,TRBV7-9,TRBJ2-1,CASRAHPGTGGFGEQFF
.,TRBV1,TRBJ2-2,CTSSHLLYRPLNTGELFF
.,TRBV6-1,TRBJ1-1,CASSAASPAGAFF
.,TRBV5-1,TRBJ2-6,CASSVREPDRGRGANVLTF
.,TRBV27,TRBJ1-5,CASSLQGVDQPQHF
few,TRBV5-4,TRBJ1-6,CASSLFRLGRNSPLHF
.,TRBV11-2,TRBJ1-5,CASSLRGASNQPQHF
once,TRBV11-2,TRBJ1-5,CASQKSASSNQPQHF
.,TRBV4-2,TRBJ1-1,CASSQDRGNTEAFF
.,TRBV29-1,TRBJ1-2,CSARARGGYPF
few,TRBV5-1,TRBJ2-7,CASFPGLGGDEQYF
.,TRBV19,TRBJ2-5,CASSIGVGGKETQYF
.,TRBV5-1,TRBJ2-4,CASSLAGPLAKNIQYF
.,TRBV25-1,TRBJ2-6,CASSVAHSGANVLTF
once,TRBV15,TRBJ1-2,CATSRDPGQRYGYTF
.,TRBV4-3,TRBJ2-5,CASSQDVGQGARETQYF
.,TRBV28,TRBJ1-2,CASGRTGPKNYGYTF
.,TRBV7-9,TRBJ2-7,CASSYGLDEQYF
.,TRBV29-1,TRBJ2-6,CSVLGDSEHSGANVLTF
.,TRBV7-9,TRBJ1-1,CASSLGLRAGNTEAFF
.,TRBV4-1,TRBJ2-7,CASSPKRGSYEQYF
.,TRBV7-2,TRBJ2-1,CASSLVGYRDNEQFF
.,TRBV4-1,TRBJ1-4,CASSQQEGSNEKLFF
.,TRBV4-1,TRBJ2-5,CASSQPRGAGETQYF
.,TRBV19,TRBJ1-1,CASSKANTEAFF
few,TRBV5-1,TRBJ1-2,CASSQGPSRGPYGYTF
.,TRBV2,TRBJ2-5,CASSQQSSGGVETQYF
once,TRBV19,TRBJ1-1,CASSQQGRVAEAFF
.,TRBV18,TRBJ2-7,CASSLRGRYEQYF
.,TRBV5-6,TRBJ2-7,CASSRAGGSYEQYF
.,TRBV30,TRBJ2-2,CAWLAPGTGIVVGTGELFF
.,TRBV9,TRBJ2-3,CASTARGGFTDTQYF
.,TRBV7-3,TRBJ2-7,CASSPQTGGKQYF
.,TRBV5-4,TRBJ2-1,CASSLAAGGPYNEQFF
.,TRBV6-1,TRBJ2-7,CASSERAGIAYEQYF
.,TRBV29-1,TRBJ2-3,CSVGPPQGSSTDTQYF
.,TRBV14,TRBJ1-1,CASSPLSLNTEAFF
.,TRBV9,TRBJ1-2,CASSVAEGPYGYTF
.,TRBV19,TRBJ2-7,CASSIQGAWGEQYF
once,TRBV7-2,TRBJ2-2,CASSSTDTGELFF